This T cell receptor (beta chain) was observed in a study of blood T cell repertoires in COVID-19. Study overall: The United States, Italy and Spain were the sources of the acute and convalescent COVID-19 samples.

Some clones are missing from TCRdb's copy, which holds only in-frame ones; the method was immunoSEQ multiplex PCR. The repertoire holds about 200,000 clones, with roughly 90% as singletons. Losses at the gene ends were 0 bases for V and 10 bases for J; bases not matched to a gene: 12. The CDR3 is 17 residues long. Germline values: CDR1 SGDLS, CDR2 YYNGEE. This sequence originates from a woman in her thirties who had recovered from COVID-19. The rearrangement links TRBV9 to TRBJ1-6; 8 bases match TRBD1. The material sequenced was PBMCs or T cells enriched from blood (not recorded which). CDR3 in DNA: TGTGCCAGCAGCGTAGCTGTTAGGCAGGGGGCGAACTCACCCCTCCACTTT. Its protein product is CASSVAVRQGANSPLHF.